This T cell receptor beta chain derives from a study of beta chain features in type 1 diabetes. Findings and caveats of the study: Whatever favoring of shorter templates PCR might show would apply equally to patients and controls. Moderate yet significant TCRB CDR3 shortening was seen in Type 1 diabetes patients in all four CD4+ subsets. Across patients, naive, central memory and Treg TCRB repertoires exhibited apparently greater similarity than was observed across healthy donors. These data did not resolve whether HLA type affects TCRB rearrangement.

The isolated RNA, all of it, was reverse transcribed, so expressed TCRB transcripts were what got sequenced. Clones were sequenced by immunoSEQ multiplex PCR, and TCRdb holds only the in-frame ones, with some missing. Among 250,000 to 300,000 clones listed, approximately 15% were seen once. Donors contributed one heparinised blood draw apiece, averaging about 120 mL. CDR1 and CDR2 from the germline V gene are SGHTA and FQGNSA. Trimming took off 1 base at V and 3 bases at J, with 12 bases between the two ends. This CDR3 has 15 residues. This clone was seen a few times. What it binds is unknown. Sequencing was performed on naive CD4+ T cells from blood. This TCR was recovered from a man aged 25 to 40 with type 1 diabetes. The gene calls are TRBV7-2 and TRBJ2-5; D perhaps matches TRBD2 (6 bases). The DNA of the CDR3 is TGTGCCAGCAGCTTAGGCGGGACGTCCGAAGAGACCCAGTACTTC. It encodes CASSLGGTSEETQYF.